This TCR beta chain was observed in a study of shared clonotypes between healthy human individuals. This CDR3 spans 14 amino acids. The germline V gene has CDR1 KGHSH and CDR2 LQKENI. The V end lost 3 bases, the J end lost 3 bases, and 9 bases lay between the germline ends. Assay runs were performed at deep level. Repertoires were generated with immunoSEQ multiplex PCR, while TCRdb's copy carries only in-frame clones and drops some. The table records 450,000 to 500,000 clones, approximately 80% of them present only once. All donors qualified as healthy HIV-negative adults and had experienced no recent acute infections or vaccinations.

The specimen sequenced was PBMCs. The V gene is TRBV18, the J gene TRBJ1-5, with D possibly matching TRBD1 (5 bases). The receptor was isolated from a woman in her 40s in good health. Some clones in this sample may be carry-over from other donors' samples. The CDR3 protein is CASSPTGFNQPQHF. CDR3 coding DNA: TGTGCCAGCTCACCCACAGGATTCAATCAGCCCCAGCATTTT.